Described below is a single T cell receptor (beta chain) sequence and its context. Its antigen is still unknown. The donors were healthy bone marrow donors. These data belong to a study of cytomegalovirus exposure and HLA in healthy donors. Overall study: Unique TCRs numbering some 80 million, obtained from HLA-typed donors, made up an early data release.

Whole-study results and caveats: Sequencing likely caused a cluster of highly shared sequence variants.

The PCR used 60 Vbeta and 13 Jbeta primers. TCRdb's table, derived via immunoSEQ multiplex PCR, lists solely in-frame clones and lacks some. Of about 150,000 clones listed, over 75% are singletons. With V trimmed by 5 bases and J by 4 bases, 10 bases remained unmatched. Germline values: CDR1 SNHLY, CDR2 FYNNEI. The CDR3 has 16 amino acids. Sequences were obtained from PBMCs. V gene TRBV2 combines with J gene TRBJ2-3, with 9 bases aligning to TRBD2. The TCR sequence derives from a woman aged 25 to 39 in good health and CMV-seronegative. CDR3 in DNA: TGTGCCAGCAGTTACCTGGCGCGGGGGGGCCCAGATACGCAGTATTTT. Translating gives CASSYLARGGPDTQYF.